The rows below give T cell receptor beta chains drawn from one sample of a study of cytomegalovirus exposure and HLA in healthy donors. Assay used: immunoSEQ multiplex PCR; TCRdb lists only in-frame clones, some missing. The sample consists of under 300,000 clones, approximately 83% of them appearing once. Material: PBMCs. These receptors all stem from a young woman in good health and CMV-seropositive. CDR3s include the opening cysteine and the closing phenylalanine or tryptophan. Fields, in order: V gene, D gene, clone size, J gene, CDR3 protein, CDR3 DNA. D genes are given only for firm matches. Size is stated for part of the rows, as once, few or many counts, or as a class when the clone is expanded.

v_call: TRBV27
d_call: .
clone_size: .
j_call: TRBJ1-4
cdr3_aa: CASSRTVPADEKLFF
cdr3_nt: TGTGCCAGCAGTAGGACAGTTCCGGCGGATGAAAAACTGTTTTTT

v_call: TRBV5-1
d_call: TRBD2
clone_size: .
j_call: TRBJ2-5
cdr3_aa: CASSTGLAGAQGETQYF
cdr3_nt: TGCGCCAGCAGCACGGGACTAGCGGGAGCGCAGGGAGAGACCCAGTACTTC

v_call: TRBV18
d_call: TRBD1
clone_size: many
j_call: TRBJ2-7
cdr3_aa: CASSPDRGQSGGFYEQYF
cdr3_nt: TGTGCCAGCTCTCCGGACAGGGGGCAATCAGGGGGCTTCTACGAGCAGTACTTC

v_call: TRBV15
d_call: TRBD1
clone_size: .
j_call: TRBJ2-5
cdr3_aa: CATSRRQGETQYF
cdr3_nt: TGTGCCACCAGCAGAAGACAGGGGGAGACCCAGTACTTC

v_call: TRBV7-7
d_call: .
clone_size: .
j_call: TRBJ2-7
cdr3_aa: CASSSGTGAYEQYF
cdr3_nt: TGTGCTAGCAGCTCCGGGACTGGAGCCTACGAGCAGTACTTC

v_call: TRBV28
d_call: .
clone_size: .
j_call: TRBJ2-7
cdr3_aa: CASSFRPRGQTYEQYF
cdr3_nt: TGTGCCAGCAGTTTTCGACCCCGAGGGCAGACCTACGAGCAGTACTTC

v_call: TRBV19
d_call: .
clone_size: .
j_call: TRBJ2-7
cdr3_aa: CASRGGYEQYF
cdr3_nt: TGTGCCAGTAGGGGAGGTTACGAGCAGTACTTC

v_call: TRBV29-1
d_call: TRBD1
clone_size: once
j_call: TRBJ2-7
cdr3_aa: CSVEGQGTGVYEQYF
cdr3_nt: TGCAGCGTTGAGGGTCAAGGGACAGGGGTCTACGAGCAGTACTTC

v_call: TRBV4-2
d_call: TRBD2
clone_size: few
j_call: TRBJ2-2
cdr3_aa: CASSQYPAGGAGELFF
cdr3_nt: TGTGCCAGCAGCCAATATCCAGCGGGAGGTGCCGGGGAGCTGTTTTTT

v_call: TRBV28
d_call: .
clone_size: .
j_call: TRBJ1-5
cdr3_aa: CASSLAAVSNQPQHF
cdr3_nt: TGTGCCAGCAGTTTAGCGGCTGTTAGCAATCAGCCCCAGCATTTT

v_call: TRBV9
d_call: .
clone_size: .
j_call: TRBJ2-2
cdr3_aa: CASSVFGTGELFF
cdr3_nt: TGTGCCAGCAGCGTATTCGGGACCGGGGAGCTGTTTTTT

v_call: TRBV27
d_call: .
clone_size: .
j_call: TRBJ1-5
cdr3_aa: CASSLLRGGQPQHF
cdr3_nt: TGTGCCAGCAGTTTACTGAGGGGAGGGCAGCCCCAGCATTTT

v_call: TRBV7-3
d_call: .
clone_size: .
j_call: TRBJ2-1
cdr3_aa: CASSLGLHNEQFF
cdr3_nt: TGTGCCAGCAGCTTGGGACTCCACAATGAGCAGTTCTTC

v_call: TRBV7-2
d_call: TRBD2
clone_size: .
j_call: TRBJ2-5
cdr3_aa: CASSLGPADIPSGQETQYF
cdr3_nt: TGTGCCAGCAGCTTAGGCCCGGCAGACATCCCTAGCGGTCAAGAGACCCAGTACTTC

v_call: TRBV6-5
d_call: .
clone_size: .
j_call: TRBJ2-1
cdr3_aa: CASSAGTQQFF
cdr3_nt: TGTGCCAGCAGTGCCGGGACTCAGCAGTTCTTC

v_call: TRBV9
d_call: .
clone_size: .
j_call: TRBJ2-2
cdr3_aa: CASRYRVSAGELFF
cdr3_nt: TGTGCCAGCCGATACAGGGTGTCGGCCGGGGAGCTGTTTTTT

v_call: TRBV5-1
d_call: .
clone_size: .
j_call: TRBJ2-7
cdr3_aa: CASSLIQGTYEQYF
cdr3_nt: TGCGCCAGCAGCTTGATTCAGGGAACCTACGAGCAGTACTTC

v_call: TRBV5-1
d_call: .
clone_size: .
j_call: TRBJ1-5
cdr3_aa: CASSADGENQPQHF
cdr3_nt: TGCGCCAGCAGCGCGGACGGGGAGAATCAGCCCCAGCATTTT

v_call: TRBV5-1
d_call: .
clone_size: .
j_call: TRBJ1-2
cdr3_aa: CASSSSNTGTGYTF
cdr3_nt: TGCGCCAGCAGCTCCAGCAATACAGGGACTGGCTACACCTTC

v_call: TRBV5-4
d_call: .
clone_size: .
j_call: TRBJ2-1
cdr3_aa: CATQAGRGNEQFF
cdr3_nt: TGTGCCACCCAGGCGGGACGGGGCAATGAGCAGTTCTTC

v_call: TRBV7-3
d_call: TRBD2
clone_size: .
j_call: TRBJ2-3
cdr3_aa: CASSSTTSGRGDTQYF
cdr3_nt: TGTGCCAGCAGCTCGACGACTAGCGGGAGGGGAGATACGCAGTATTTT

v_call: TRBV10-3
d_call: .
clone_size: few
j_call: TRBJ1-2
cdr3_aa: CAIRRGGYGYTF
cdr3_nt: TGTGCCATCAGGAGAGGGGGCTATGGCTACACCTTC

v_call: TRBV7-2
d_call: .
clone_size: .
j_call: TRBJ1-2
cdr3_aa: CASTVLGARGYTF
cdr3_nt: TGTGCCAGCACCGTCCTAGGGGCTCGGGGCTACACCTTC

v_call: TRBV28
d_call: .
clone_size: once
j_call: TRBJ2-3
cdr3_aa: CASSLEGPDTQYF
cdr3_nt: TGTGCCAGCAGTTTGGAGGGGCCAGATACGCAGTATTTT

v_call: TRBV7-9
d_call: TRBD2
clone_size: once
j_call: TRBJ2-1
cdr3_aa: CASSLGVLAGGEQFF
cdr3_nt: TGTGCCAGCAGCTTAGGTGTCCTAGCGGGAGGAGAGCAGTTCTTC

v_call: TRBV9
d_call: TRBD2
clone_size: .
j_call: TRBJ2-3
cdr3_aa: CASSAYSGSYTDTQYF
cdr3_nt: TGTGCCAGCAGCGCGTATAGCGGGTCCTACACAGATACGCAGTATTTT

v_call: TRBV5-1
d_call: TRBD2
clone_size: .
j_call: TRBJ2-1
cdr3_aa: CASSLGLATYNEQFF
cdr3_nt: TGCGCCAGCAGCTTGGGACTAGCGACCTACAATGAGCAGTTCTTC

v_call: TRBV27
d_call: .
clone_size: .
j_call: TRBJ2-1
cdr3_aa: CASGHRSGVYNEQFF
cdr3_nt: TGTGCCAGTGGCCATCGGTCGGGGGTCTACAATGAGCAGTTCTTC

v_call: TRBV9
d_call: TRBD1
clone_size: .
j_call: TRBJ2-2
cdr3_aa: CASSVTGASGELFF
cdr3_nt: TGTGCCAGCAGCGTTACAGGGGCCTCCGGGGAGCTGTTTTTT

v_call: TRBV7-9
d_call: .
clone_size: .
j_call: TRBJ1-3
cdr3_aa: CASSLTYREGSGNTIYF
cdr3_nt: TGTGCCAGCAGCCTAACCTACAGGGAAGGCTCTGGAAACACCATATATTTT

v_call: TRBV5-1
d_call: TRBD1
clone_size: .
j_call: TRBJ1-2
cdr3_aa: CASSLFPQQGQGGYTF
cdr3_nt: TGCGCCAGCAGCTTGTTCCCGCAACAGGGGCAGGGTGGCTACACCTTC

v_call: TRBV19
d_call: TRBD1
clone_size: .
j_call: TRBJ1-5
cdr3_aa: CASRQGAPGWPNQPQHF
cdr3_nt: TGTGCCAGTAGACAGGGGGCCCCGGGATGGCCCAATCAGCCCCAGCATTTT

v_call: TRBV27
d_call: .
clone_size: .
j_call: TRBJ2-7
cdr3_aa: CASSSVHSLYEQYF
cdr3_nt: TGTGCCAGCAGTAGTGTTCACAGCCTGTACGAGCAGTACTTC

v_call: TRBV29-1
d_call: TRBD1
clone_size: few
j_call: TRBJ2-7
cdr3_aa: CSVGGQPSEQYF
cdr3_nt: TGCAGCGTTGGGGGACAGCCGTCCGAGCAGTACTTC

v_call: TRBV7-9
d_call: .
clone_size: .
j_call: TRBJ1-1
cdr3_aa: CASSSTDTENTEAFF
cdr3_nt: TGTGCCAGCAGCTCCACGGACACGGAGAACACTGAAGCTTTCTTT

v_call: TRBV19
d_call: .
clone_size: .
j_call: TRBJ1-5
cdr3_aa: CASSYGQANQPQHF
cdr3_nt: TGTGCCAGTAGTTACGGACAAGCCAATCAGCCCCAGCATTTT

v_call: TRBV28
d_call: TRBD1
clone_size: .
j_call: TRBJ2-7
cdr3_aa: CASSPDRVSDEQYF
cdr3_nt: TGTGCCAGCAGTCCGGACAGGGTCTCAGACGAGCAGTACTTC

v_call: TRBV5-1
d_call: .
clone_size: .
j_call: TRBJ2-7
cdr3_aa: CASSLEQGTYEQYF
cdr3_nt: TGCGCCAGCAGCTTGGAACAGGGAACCTACGAGCAGTACTTC

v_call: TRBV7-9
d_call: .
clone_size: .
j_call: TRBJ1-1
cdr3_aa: CASSADTTLEAFF
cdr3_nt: TGTGCCAGCAGCGCTGACACAACCCTTGAAGCTTTCTTT

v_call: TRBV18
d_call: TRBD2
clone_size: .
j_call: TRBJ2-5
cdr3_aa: CANSPPGLAEETQYF
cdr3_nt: TGTGCCAACTCACCCCCGGGACTAGCGGAAGAGACCCAGTACTTC

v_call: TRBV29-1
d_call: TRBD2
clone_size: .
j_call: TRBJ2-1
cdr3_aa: CSVPISSGRQQFF
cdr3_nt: TGCAGCGTTCCCATTTCTAGCGGGCGCCAGCAGTTCTTC

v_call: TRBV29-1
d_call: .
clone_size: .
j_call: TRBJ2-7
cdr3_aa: CSVEDQGSSYEQYF
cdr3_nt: TGCAGCGTTGAAGATCAGGGCAGCTCCTACGAGCAGTACTTC

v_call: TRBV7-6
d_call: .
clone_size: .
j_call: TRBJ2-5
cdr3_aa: CASSPRTAQETQYF
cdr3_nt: TGTGCCAGCAGCCCCCGCACAGCCCAAGAGACCCAGTACTTC

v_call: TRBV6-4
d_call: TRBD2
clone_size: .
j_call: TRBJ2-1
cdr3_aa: CASSDFPSGSYNEQFF
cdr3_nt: TGTGCCAGCAGTGACTTCCCTAGCGGGAGCTACAATGAGCAGTTCTTC

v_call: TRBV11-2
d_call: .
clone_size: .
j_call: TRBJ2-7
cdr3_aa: CASSVDPQGTYEQYF
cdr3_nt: TGTGCCAGCAGCGTCGACCCCCAGGGTACCTACGAGCAGTACTTC